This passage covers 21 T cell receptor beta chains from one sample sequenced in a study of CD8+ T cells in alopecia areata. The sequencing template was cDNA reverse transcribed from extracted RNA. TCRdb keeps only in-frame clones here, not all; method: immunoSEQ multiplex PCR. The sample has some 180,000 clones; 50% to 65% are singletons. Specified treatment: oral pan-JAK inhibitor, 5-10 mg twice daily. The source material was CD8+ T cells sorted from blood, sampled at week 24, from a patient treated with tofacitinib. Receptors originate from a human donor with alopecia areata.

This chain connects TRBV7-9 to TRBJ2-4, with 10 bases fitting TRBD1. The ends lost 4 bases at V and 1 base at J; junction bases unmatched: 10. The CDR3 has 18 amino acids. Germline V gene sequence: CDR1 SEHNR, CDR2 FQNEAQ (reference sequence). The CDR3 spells CASSSPGTGVYAKNIQYF. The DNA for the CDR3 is TGTGCCAGCAGCTCGCCCGGGACAGGGGTATATGCCAAAAACATTCAGTACTTC.

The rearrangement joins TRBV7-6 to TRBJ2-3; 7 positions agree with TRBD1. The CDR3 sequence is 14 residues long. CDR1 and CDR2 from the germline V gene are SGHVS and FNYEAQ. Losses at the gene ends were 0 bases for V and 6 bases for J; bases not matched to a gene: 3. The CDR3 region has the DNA TGTGCCAGCAGCTTAGCGACAGGGCGGGATACGCAGTATTTT. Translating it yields CASSLATGRDTQYF. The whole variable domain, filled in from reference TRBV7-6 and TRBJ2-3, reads GAGVSQSPRYKVTKRGQDVALRCDPISGHVSLYWYRQALGQGPEFLTYFNYEAQQDKSGLPNDRFSAERPEGSISTLTIQRTEQRDSAMYRCASSLATGRDTQYFGPGTRLTVL.

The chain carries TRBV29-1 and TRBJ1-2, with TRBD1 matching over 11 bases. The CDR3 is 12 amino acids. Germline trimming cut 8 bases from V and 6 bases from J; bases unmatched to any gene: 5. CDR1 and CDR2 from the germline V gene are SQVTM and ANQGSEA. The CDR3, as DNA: TGCAGCTTCTGGACAGGGGGCAATGGCTACACCTTC. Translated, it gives CSFWTGGNGYTF.

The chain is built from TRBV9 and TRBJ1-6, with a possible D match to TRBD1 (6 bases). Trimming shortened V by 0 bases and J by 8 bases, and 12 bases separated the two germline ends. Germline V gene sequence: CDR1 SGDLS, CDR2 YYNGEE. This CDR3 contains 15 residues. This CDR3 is CASSVEGTPDSPLHF. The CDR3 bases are TGTGCCAGCAGCGTAGAGGGGACACCTGATTCACCCCTCCACTTT.

CDR3 nucleotides: TGTGCCAGCAGTGAAGTGCTAGCGGGGAGCACAGATACGCAGTATTTT. Translating gives CASSEVLAGSTDTQYF. J is TRBJ2-3 and V is TRBV6-1; TRBD2 matches 9 bases. Germline CDR1 MNHNS, CDR2 SASEGT. The CDR3 extends over 16 amino acids. J lost 0 bases, V lost 1 base, and 2 bases had no gene match.

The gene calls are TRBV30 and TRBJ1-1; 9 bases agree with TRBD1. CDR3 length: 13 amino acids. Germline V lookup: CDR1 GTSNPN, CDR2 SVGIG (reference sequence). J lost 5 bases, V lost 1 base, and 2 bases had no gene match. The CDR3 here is CAWSDDRGTEAFF. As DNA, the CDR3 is TGTGCCTGGAGTGATGACAGGGGGACTGAAGCTTTCTTT.

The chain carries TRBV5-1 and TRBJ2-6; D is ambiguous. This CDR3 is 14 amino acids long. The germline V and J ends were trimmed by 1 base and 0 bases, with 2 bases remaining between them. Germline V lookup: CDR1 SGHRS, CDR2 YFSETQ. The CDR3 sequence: CASSLSSGANVLTF. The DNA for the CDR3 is TGCGCCAGCAGCTTGTCCTCTGGGGCCAACGTCCTGACTTTC.

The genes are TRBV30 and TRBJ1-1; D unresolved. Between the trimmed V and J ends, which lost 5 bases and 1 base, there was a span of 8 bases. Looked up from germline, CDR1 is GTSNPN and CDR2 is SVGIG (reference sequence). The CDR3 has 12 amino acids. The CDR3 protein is CAWGVGNTEAFF. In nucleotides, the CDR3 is TGTGCCTGGGGAGTTGGGAACACTGAAGCTTTCTTT. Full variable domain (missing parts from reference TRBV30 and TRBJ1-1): SQTIHQWPATLVQPVGSPLSLECTVEGTSNPNLYWYRQAAGRGLQLLFYSVGIGQISSEVPQNLSASRPQDRQFILSSKKLLLSDSGFYLCAWGVGNTEAFFGQGTRLTVV.

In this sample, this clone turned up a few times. The CDR3: CATSRGTSGGYTQYF. CDR3 in DNA: TGTGCCACCAGCAGGGGGACTAGCGGGGGGTATACGCAGTATTTT. The V gene is TRBV15, the J gene TRBJ2-3; 15 bases line up with TRBD2. The CDR3 is 15 residues long. Trimming cost V 3 bases and J 7 bases; bases outside gene matches: 2. Looked up from germline, CDR1 is LNHNV and CDR2 is YYDKDF (reference sequence).

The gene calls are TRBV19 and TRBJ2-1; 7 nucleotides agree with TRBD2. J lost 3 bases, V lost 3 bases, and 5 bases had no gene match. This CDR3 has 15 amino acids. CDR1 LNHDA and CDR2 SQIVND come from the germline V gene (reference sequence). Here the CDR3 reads CASSISSGGYNEQFF. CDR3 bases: TGTGCCAGTAGTATTTCTAGCGGTGGCTACAATGAGCAGTTCTTC.

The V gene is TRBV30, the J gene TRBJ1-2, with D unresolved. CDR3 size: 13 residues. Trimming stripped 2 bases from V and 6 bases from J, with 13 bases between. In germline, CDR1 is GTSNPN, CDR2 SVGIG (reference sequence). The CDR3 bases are TGTGCCTGGAGTTGGCCCCACTGGGATGGCTACACCTTC. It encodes CAWSWPHWDGYTF. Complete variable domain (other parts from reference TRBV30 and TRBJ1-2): SQTIHQWPATLVQPVGSPLSLECTVEGTSNPNLYWYRQAAGRGLQLLFYSVGIGQISSEVPQNLSASRPQDRQFILSSKKLLLSDSGFYLCAWSWPHWDGYTFGSGTRLTVV.

CDR3 in amino acids: CASSSPLTNYEQYF. CDR3 nucleotide sequence: TGTGCCAGCAGCTCCCCATTAACAAACTACGAGCAGTACTTC. This chain links TRBV11-3 with TRBJ2-7; D is ambiguous. Trimming took 4 bases from V and 3 from J, leaving 13 bases between them. Looked up from germline, CDR1 is SGHNT and CDR2 is YENEEA. The CDR3 is made up of 14 amino acids.

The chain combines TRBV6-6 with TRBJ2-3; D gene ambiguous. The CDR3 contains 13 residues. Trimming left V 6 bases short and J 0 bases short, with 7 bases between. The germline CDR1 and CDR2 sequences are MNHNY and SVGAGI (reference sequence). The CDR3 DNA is TGTGCCAGCAGCTTGACTAGCACAGATACGCAGTATTTT. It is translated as CASSLTSTDTQYF.

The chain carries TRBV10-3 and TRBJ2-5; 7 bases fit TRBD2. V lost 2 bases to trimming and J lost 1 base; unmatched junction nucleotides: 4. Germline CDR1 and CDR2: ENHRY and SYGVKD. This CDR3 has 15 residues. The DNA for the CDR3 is TGTGCCATCAGTGAGGGGGAGGGAACCCAAGAGACCCAGTACTTC. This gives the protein CAISEGEGTQETQYF.

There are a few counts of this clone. CDR3 coding DNA: TGCGCCAGCAGTGACCAGGGTCGCAATCAGCCCCAGCATTTT. It translates to CASSDQGRNQPQHF. The rearrangement joins TRBV10-2 to TRBJ1-5; possible D gene TRBD1, 5 bases. This CDR3 has 14 residues. V was pared by 3 bases and J by 2 bases, with 8 bases between. From germline, CDR1 is WSHSY and CDR2 SAAADI.

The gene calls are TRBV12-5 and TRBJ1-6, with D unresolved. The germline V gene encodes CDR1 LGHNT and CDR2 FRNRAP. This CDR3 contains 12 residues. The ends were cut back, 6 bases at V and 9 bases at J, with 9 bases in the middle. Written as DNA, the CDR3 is TGTGCTAGTGGGGAAGCCATTTCACCCCTCCACTTT. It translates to CASGEAISPLHF.

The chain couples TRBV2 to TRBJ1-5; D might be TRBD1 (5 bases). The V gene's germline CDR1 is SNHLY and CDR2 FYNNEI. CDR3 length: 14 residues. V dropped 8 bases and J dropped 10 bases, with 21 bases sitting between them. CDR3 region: CASWQGDPQRPQHF. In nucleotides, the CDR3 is TGTGCCAGCTGGCAAGGGGATCCCCAAAGACCCCAGCATTTT.

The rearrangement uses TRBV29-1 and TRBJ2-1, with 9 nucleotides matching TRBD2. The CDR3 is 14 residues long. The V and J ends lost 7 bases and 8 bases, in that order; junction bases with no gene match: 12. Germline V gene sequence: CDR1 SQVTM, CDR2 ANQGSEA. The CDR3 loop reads CSAQGASGVDEQFF. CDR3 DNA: TGCAGCGCCCAGGGAGCTAGCGGGGTGGATGAGCAGTTCTTC.

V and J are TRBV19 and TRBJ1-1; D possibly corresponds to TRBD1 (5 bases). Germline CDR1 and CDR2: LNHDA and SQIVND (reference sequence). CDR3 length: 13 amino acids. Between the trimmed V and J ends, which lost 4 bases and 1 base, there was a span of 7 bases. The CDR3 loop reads CASSTDRNTEAFF. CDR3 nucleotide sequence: TGTGCCAGTAGTACCGACAGGAACACTGAAGCTTTCTTT.

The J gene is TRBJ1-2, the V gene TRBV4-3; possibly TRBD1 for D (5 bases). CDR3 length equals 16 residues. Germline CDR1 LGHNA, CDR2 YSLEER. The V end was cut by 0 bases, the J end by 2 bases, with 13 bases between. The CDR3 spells CASSQDRQRWNYGYTF. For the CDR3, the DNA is TGCGCCAGCAGCCAAGATAGACAGAGGTGGAACTATGGCTACACCTTC.

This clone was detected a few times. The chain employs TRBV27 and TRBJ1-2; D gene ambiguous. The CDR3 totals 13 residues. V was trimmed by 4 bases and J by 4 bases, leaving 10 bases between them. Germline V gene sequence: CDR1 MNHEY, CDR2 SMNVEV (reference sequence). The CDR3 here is CASSSWNFYGYTF. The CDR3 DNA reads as TGTGCCAGCAGTTCTTGGAACTTCTATGGCTACACCTTC.